What follows are 13 T cell receptor beta chains derived from one specimen sequenced in a study of immune reconstitution after stem cell transplant in scleroderma. TCRdb processed the RT-PCR reads anew with MiXCR; each CDR3 protein has one entry. The repertoire has about 2,200 distinct CDR3 sequences, 6.5% to 8.5% of them found once; the top ten carry 10% to 15%. The sample was acquired before or after autologous hematopoietic stem cell transplantation (not recorded which). Source of these receptors: a male donor with systemic sclerosis.

This clonotype is medium-sized. The chain couples TRBV2 to TRBJ2-3; D is undetermined. The CDR3 loop spans 12 amino acids. CDR1 and CDR2 from the germline V gene are SNHLY and FYNNEI. V lost 2 bases and J 9 bases, leaving 9 bases between the germline ends. CDR3 in amino acids: CASSELESTQYF. CDR3 DNA: TGTGCCAGCAGTGAATTGGAATCGACGCAGTATTTT.

This clonotype is labeled as large. V is TRBV29-1 and J is TRBJ2-1; perhaps D is TRBD1 or TRBD2 (5 bases each). CDR3 length: 12 residues. CDR1 SQVTM and CDR2 ANQGSEA come from the germline V gene. Trimming took 7 bases from V and 5 from J, leaving 12 bases between them. CDR3 region: CSAGAPNNEQFF. CDR3 bases: TGCAGCGCCGGGGCCCCCAACAATGAGCAGTTCTTC.

A word on this clonotype: A much larger clone lies a single base off, so this may be a read error. This chain joins TRBV10-2 and TRBJ1-1; D is ambiguous. The CDR3 is made up of 13 amino acids. CDR1 WSHSY and CDR2 SAAADI come from the germline V gene. Trimming removed 9 bases from V and 1 base from J, with 12 bases in between. In DNA, the CDR3 is TGCGCCAGTGCCGCTGGGTCGAACACTGAAGCTTTCTTT. This sequence encodes CASAAGSNTEAFF.

By sample fraction, this clonotype is medium-sized. The chain is built from TRBV29-1 and TRBJ2-2, with a weak D call TRBD1 (5 bases). Trimming stripped 3 bases from V and 3 bases from J, with 11 bases between. Germline V lookup: CDR1 SQVTM, CDR2 ANQGSEA. The CDR3 sequence is 14 residues long. The CDR3 region has the DNA TGCAGCGTTGAGGGCAGGGTCGACACCGGGGAGCTGTTTTTT. It encodes CSVEGRVDTGELFF.

The CDR3 sequence: CAISESWYEQYF. The CDR3 DNA sequence: TGTGCCATCAGTGAGTCCTGGTACGAGCAGTACTTC. The chain carries TRBV10-3 and TRBJ2-7; D remains unclear. V was cut by 0 bases and J by 4 bases, with 4 bases left in between. Germline values: CDR1 ENHRY, CDR2 SYGVKD. This CDR3 is built from 12 residues.

The chain links TRBV10-2 to TRBJ2-7; D is ambiguous. CDR1 is WSHSY, CDR2 SAAADI, per germline. The CDR3 loop spans 11 amino acids. V lost 3 bases to trimming and J lost 9 bases, with 9 bases between them. This CDR3 reads CASSEGDGQYF. The CDR3 nucleotides are TGCGCCAGCAGTGAAGGTGACGGGCAGTACTTC.

On this clonotype itself: It may be a read error: a sequence one base away is much more abundant. This chain uses TRBV20-1 with TRBJ2-3, with 8 bases lining up with TRBD1. This CDR3 contains 17 residues. Unmatched junction bases numbered 16, after V lost 8 bases and J lost 0 bases. The germline CDR1 and CDR2 sequences are DFQATT and SNEGSKA (reference sequence). This chain's CDR3 is CSTTRTGQRTSTDTQYF. CDR3 nucleotide sequence: TGCAGTACTACGAGGACAGGGCAAAGAACTAGCACAGATACGCAGTATTTT.

This clonotype is medium-sized by share. V and J are TRBV5-1 and TRBJ2-5; D is possibly TRBD1 or TRBD2 (6 bases each). Germline-derived CDR1 and CDR2 are SGHRS and YFSETQ. Deletions cut 0 bases from V and 0 bases from J, with 24 bases between. This CDR3 is built from 20 residues. The CDR3 region has the DNA TGCGCCAGCAGCTTGGTAGGGGGGCTCTATCAAACTAACGACCAAGAGACCCAGTACTTC. Translating gives CASSLVGGLYQTNDQETQYF.

This clonotype ranks as medium-sized. This rearrangement joins TRBV5-1 to TRBJ1-6; the D is unclear. CDR3 length: 17 amino acids. Germline CDR1 SGHRS, CDR2 YFSETQ. Trimming removed 0 bases from V and 9 bases from J, with 19 bases in between. DNA for the CDR3: TGCGCCAGCAGCTTGGCCGGTAGGCCCGGCGGGAGTTCACCCCTCCACTTT. Translated: CASSLAGRPGGSSPLHF.

By its share, this clonotype is medium-sized. The J gene is TRBJ2-5, the V gene TRBV20-1; D uncertain. With 3 bases removed from V and 4 bases from J, the gap between germline ends came to 6 bases. The CDR3 loop spans 11 amino acids. From germline, CDR1 is DFQATT and CDR2 SNEGSKA (reference sequence). CDR3 nucleotides: TGCAGTGCTAGGACCCGAGAGACCCAGTACTTC. This gives the protein CSARTRETQYF.

Judged by abundance, this clonotype is medium-sized. V usage is TRBV5-1 and J usage is TRBJ1-5, with a tentative D call TRBD1 (6 bases). The CDR3 is 14 amino acids. Germline V gives CDR1 SGHRS, CDR2 YFSETQ. V lost 0 bases to trimming and J lost 6 bases, with 10 bases between them. CDR3 protein: CASSLEGHGQPQHF. CDR3 nucleotide sequence: TGCGCCAGCAGCTTGGAGGGACACGGTCAGCCCCAGCATTTT.

This clonotype is categorized as large. The rearrangement joins TRBV7-6 to TRBJ2-1; no clear D. The CDR3 contains 16 residues. Trimming shortened V by 2 bases and J by 7 bases, and 18 bases separated the two germline ends. Germline loops: CDR1 SGHVS, CDR2 FNYEAQ. The CDR3 here is CASSLSGSPPANEQFF. The CDR3 coding sequence is TGTGCCAGCAGCTTAAGTGGATCTCCTCCGGCTAATGAGCAGTTCTTC.

This clonotype is classed as medium-sized. This chain joins TRBV5-1 and TRBJ2-7; D call uncertain. The CDR3 consists of 12 residues. CDR1 SGHRS and CDR2 YFSETQ come from the germline V gene. Trimming removed 2 bases at V and 5 bases at J, with 8 bases between. The CDR3 protein is CASSFPLNEQYF. DNA of the CDR3: TGCGCCAGCAGCTTCCCGCTCAACGAGCAGTACTTC.